This T cell receptor beta chain appears in the sequencing data of a study of blood T cells in healthy people across ages. Whole-study context: Capture via template switching afforded approximately one barcoded beta molecule per two T cells. Findings and caveats of the study: TCR beta diversity per million T cells fell roughly linearly with age.

The sample holds a few counts of this clonotype. Its antigen remains unknown. V dropped 5 bases and J dropped 4; count of bases not matched to a gene: 11. Germline assignment: CDR1 SEHNR and CDR2 FQNEAQ (reference sequence). This CDR3 has 15 residues. Alongside a J-beta primer mix, a sample-barcoded 5' primer served in a second PCR lasting about 7 to 12 cycles. Researchers report that a template-switch adaptor with 12 random nucleotides tagged each cDNA molecule. Via MiXCR, TCRdb re-called the 5' RACE reads, giving one row per CDR3 protein. The data contain about 730,000 distinct CDR3 sequences, 43% of them seen just once; the ten biggest clones take up 20% to 25%.

Specimen: blood. The chain uses TRBV7-9 and TRBJ2-7, with 7 bases matching TRBD1. This receptor was taken from a woman aged 55-70 years in good health. As DNA, the CDR3 is TGTGCCAGCAGCGACCCTGGACAGGTTAGGTACGAGCAGTACTTC. Protein sequence: CASSDPGQVRYEQYF.